One sample yielded the 23 T cell receptor beta chains listed below, sequenced in a study of blood T cell repertoires in COVID-19. Produced via immunoSEQ multiplex PCR; TCRdb's table is partial and in-frame only. The sample lists 200,000 to 300,000 clones, roughly 90% occurring once. Sequencing used PBMCs or T cells enriched from blood (not recorded which). These receptors all come from a young woman who had recovered from COVID-19.

This rearrangement joins TRBV23-1 to TRBJ1-5; 7 bases fit TRBD1. TRBV23-1 is reported as an ORF; its role is uncertain. V gave up 10 bases and J gave up 0 bases; unmatched junction bases: 15. This CDR3 is 17 amino acids long. The chain's CDR3 is CANRDSFMAYSNQPQHF. In DNA, the CDR3 is TGCGCCAACCGGGACAGCTTTATGGCCTATAGCAATCAGCCCCAGCATTTT.

This chain joins TRBV27 and TRBJ1-1; 7 nucleotides agree with TRBD1. CDR1 is MNHEY, CDR2 SMNVEV, per germline (reference sequence). This CDR3 has 13 amino acids. The V gene end was trimmed by 6 bases and the J gene end by 6 bases; junction bases not matched to a gene: 7. The chain's CDR3 is CASSPDRWAEAFF. The CDR3 DNA is TGTGCCAGCAGCCCGGACAGGTGGGCTGAAGCTTTCTTT.

J is TRBJ1-1 and V is TRBV19, with unresolved D. The V and J ends lost 0 bases and 1 base respectively, with 12 bases between them. The CDR3 sequence is 16 residues long. Looked up from germline, CDR1 is LNHDA and CDR2 is SQIVND (reference sequence). The CDR3 DNA is TGTGCCAGTAGTATAGAGGGTAGAGGGTGGAACACTGAAGCTTTCTTT. Translated: CASSIEGRGWNTEAFF.

J is TRBJ1-4 and V is TRBV28, with TRBD1 matching 7 bases. The germline V gene has CDR1 MDHEN and CDR2 SYDVKM. This CDR3 is 15 amino acids long. Trimming cost V 4 bases and J 7 bases; bases outside gene matches: 9. For the CDR3, the DNA is TGTGCCAGCAGTTCTCACAGGGGCGCCTTTGAAAAACTGTTTTTT. Translating gives CASSSHRGAFEKLFF.

The chain carries TRBV28 and TRBJ1-1; unclear D gene. V was trimmed by 1 base and J by 4 bases, leaving 4 bases between them. CDR3 length: 12 amino acids. Germline CDR1 is MDHEN and CDR2 is SYDVKM. CDR3: CASSLSITEAFF. The CDR3 coding sequence is TGTGCCAGCAGTTTATCTATCACTGAAGCTTTCTTT.

The rearrangement links TRBV4-2 to TRBJ2-7; 8 bases agree with TRBD1. The germline gives CDR1 LGHNA, CDR2 YNFKEQ. The CDR3 totals 16 residues. The junction had 11 bases not matched to a gene; V was cut back by 1 base and J by 6 bases. The CDR3 coding sequence is TGTGCCAGCAGCCAAGGGTCGAGCGGCAGGGGGCGCGAGCAGTACTTC. It yields the protein CASSQGSSGRGREQYF.

The chain couples TRBV18 to TRBJ2-7; D gene ambiguous. The V end was cut by 3 bases, the J end by 3 bases, with 9 bases between. The CDR3 sequence is 13 residues long. Germline assignment: CDR1 KGHSH and CDR2 LQKENI. CDR3 loop: CASSPPASYEQYF. CDR3 bases: TGTGCCAGCTCACCTCCCGCCAGCTACGAGCAGTACTTC.

The genes are TRBV28 and TRBJ1-1, with a weak D call TRBD1 (6 bases). Trimming pared 3 bases from V and 8 bases from J, leaving 16 bases between. Germline assignment: CDR1 MDHEN and CDR2 SYDVKM. CDR3 length equals 14 residues. The CDR3 DNA follows: TGTGCCAGCAGTTTTCTCGAGACAGGTTCAGAAGCTTTCTTT. This encodes CASSFLETGSEAFF.

This clone was observed once. V is TRBV7-2 and J is TRBJ2-1; 8 positions match TRBD2. Trimming removed 8 bases from V and 1 base from J; junction bases left unmatched: 13. Germline V gene data show CDR1 as SGHTA and CDR2 as FQGNSA. This CDR3 has 17 residues. CDR3 sequence reads: CASGRPAGVRSYNEQFF. CDR3 coding DNA: TGTGCCAGCGGCCGCCCAGCGGGAGTGAGGTCCTACAATGAGCAGTTCTTC.

The chain links TRBV5-1 to TRBJ1-2; TRBD1 aligns across 10 bases. Germline V gives CDR1 SGHRS, CDR2 YFSETQ. The ends lost 4 bases at V and 2 bases at J; junction bases unmatched: 5. This CDR3 has 15 residues. CDR3 region: CASSPQTGGNYGYTF. CDR3 bases: TGCGCCAGCAGCCCACAGACAGGGGGCAACTATGGCTACACCTTC.

The chain links TRBV5-6 to TRBJ2-5; weak D call: TRBD2 (6 bases). Germline-derived CDR1 and CDR2 are SGHDT and YYEEEE. Trimming pared 6 bases from V and 1 base from J, leaving 10 bases between. The CDR3 spans 13 residues. CDR3 region: CASTVGLQETQYF. The DNA of the CDR3 is TGTGCCAGCACCGTGGGACTCCAAGAGACCCAGTACTTC.

J is TRBJ2-7 and V is TRBV9, with TRBD2 as a possible D gene (6 bases). Germline loops: CDR1 SGDLS, CDR2 YYNGEE. The CDR3 contains 16 residues. Trimming took off 4 bases at V and 0 bases at J, with 17 bases between the two ends. CDR3 amino acids: CASSPVSGDISYEQYF. The CDR3 nucleotides are TGTGCCAGCAGCCCCGTTTCGGGGGATATCTCCTACGAGCAGTACTTC.

The gene calls are TRBV4-1 and TRBJ2-3, with 7 bases matching TRBD2. This CDR3 is built from 16 residues. V shed 0 bases and J 3 bases; nucleotides not matched to a gene: 6. The germline V gene has CDR1 MGHRA and CDR2 YSYEKL. The CDR3 region has the DNA TGCGCCAGCAGCCAAGAGGCGGGAGCGAGGACAGATACGCAGTATTTT. Its translation is CASSQEAGARTDTQYF.

The chain links TRBV9 to TRBJ1-1; D is unresolved. The CDR3 length is 13 residues. The V and J ends lost 4 bases and 0 bases respectively, with 7 bases between them. Germline V gene lookup returns CDR1 SGDLS and CDR2 YYNGEE. CDR3 sequence (DNA): TGTGCCAGCAGCACCGGGATGAACACTGAAGCTTTCTTT. Amino acids: CASSTGMNTEAFF. The variable domain in full, with the rest retrieved from reference TRBV9 and TRBJ1-1, is DSGVTQTPKHLITATGQRVTLRCSPRSGDLSVYWYQQSLDQGLQFLIQYYNGEERAKGNILERFSAQQFPDLHSELNLSSLELGDSALYFCASSTGMNTEAFFGQGTRLTVV.

This clone was detected once. The chain recombines TRBV30 with TRBJ2-3; unclear D gene. There are 11 residues in the CDR3. Trimming removed 2 bases at V and 5 bases at J, with 5 bases between. Germline V gives CDR1 GTSNPN, CDR2 SVGIG (reference sequence). CDR3 sequence (DNA): TGTGCCTGGAGTCCAGAAGATACGCAGTATTTT. Its translation: CAWSPEDTQYF. The full variable domain, with the rest looked up from reference TRBV30 and TRBJ2-3, is SQTIHQWPATLVQPVGSPLSLECTVEGTSNPNLYWYRQAAGRGLQLLFYSVGIGQISSEVPQNLSASRPQDRQFILSSKKLLLSDSGFYLCAWSPEDTQYFGPGTRLTVL.

The chain joins TRBV30 to TRBJ1-1, with 7 bases lining up with TRBD1. This CDR3 region has 14 residues. V trimming: 4 bases; J trimming: 5 bases; junction bases outside the gene matches: 10. The germline V gene has CDR1 GTSNPN and CDR2 SVGIG (reference sequence). CDR3 coding DNA: TGTGCCTGGACCCCAGGGACAGACCAAACTGAAGCTTTCTTT. Protein product: CAWTPGTDQTEAFF.

This chain joins TRBV4-1 and TRBJ2-7; 9 positions match TRBD1. The V gene end was trimmed by 3 bases and the J gene end by 3 bases; junction bases not matched to a gene: 3. Germline assignment: CDR1 MGHRA and CDR2 YSYEKL. The CDR3 covers 14 residues. As DNA, the CDR3 is TGCGCCAGCAGCCATGAGACAGGGGGCTACGAGCAGTACTTC. Translated, it gives CASSHETGGYEQYF.

The chain uses TRBV7-6 and TRBJ2-3; TRBD2 matches 11 bases. The CDR3 contains 16 residues. V dropped 3 bases and J dropped 5; count of bases not matched to a gene: 7. Germline CDR1 is SGHVS and CDR2 is FNYEAQ. In DNA, the CDR3 is TGTGCCAGCAGCTTGGTAGCGGGAGGGCTGGTAGATACGCAGTATTTT. Translating it yields CASSLVAGGLVDTQYF.

The chain recombines TRBV28 with TRBJ2-7; D remains unclear. The germline V and J ends were trimmed by 6 bases and 0 bases, with 12 bases remaining between them. Germline V lookup: CDR1 MDHEN, CDR2 SYDVKM. The CDR3 length is 14 residues. The CDR3 region has the DNA TGTGCCAGCAGCTCACAGACACACTCCTACGAGCAGTACTTC. Amino acids: CASSSQTHSYEQYF.

The rearrangement uses TRBV7-2 and TRBJ2-5, with D possibly matching TRBD2 (6 bases). Germline assignment: CDR1 SGHTA and CDR2 FQGNSA. CDR3 length: 13 amino acids. The germline V and J ends were trimmed by 2 bases and 5 bases, with 9 bases remaining between them. The CDR3 sequence: CASSLTREETQYF. The DNA for the CDR3 is TGTGCCAGCAGCTTAACCCGGGAGGAGACCCAGTACTTC.

The CDR3 region is CATGQLNTIYF. Here the CDR3 DNA reads TGTGCCACCGGACAGCTAAACACCATATATTTT. J is TRBJ1-3 and V is TRBV10-3; tentatively, D is TRBD1 (6 bases). CDR1 is ENHRY and CDR2 is SYGVKD in the germline V gene. This CDR3 is 11 amino acids long. The germline V and J ends were trimmed by 10 bases and 6 bases, with 10 bases remaining between them.

The chain couples TRBV4-1 to TRBJ1-4, with D hard to call. Germline CDR1 and CDR2: MGHRA and YSYEKL. The CDR3 totals 12 residues. Trimming shortened V by 7 bases and J by 6 bases, and 9 bases separated the two germline ends. The CDR3 loop is CASNERDEKLFF. Here the CDR3 DNA reads TGCGCCAGCAACGAAAGAGATGAAAAACTGTTTTTT.

The V gene is TRBV27, the J gene TRBJ2-1, with 7 bases aligning to TRBD1. With 3 bases clipped from V and 6 bases from J, the junction kept 2 bases outside the gene matches. Germline V gene data show CDR1 as MNHEY and CDR2 as SMNVEV (reference sequence). The CDR3 sequence is 13 residues long. CDR3 DNA: TGTGCCAGCAGTTTCCACAGGGGCAATGAGCAGTTCTTC. It translates to CASSFHRGNEQFF.